One sample yielded the 25 T cell receptor beta chains listed below, sequenced in a study of T cell responses to AZD1222 COVID-19 vaccine. The method was immunoSEQ multiplex PCR; TCRdb's version includes in-frame clones alone and lacks a portion of them. The data hold about 150,000 clones, with about nine tenths observed a single time. Sample: peripheral blood, taken on day 0 of AZD1222 vaccination. These receptors all come from an adult in good health.

The chain combines TRBV5-1 with TRBJ2-7, with TRBD1 identical over 7 bases. Germline CDR1 reads SGHRS; CDR2 reads YFSETQ. The trim removed 7 bases at V and 1 base at J, leaving 11 bases unmatched. The CDR3 has 15 residues. The CDR3 reads CASASATGISYEQYF. CDR3 coding DNA: TGCGCCAGCGCTTCCGCGACAGGGATATCCTACGAGCAGTACTTC. Based on the CDR3 plus reference TRBV5-1 and TRBJ2-7, the full variable domain is KAGVTQTPRYLIKTRGQQVTLSCSPISGHRSVSWYQQTPGQGLQFLFEYFSETQRNKGNFPGRFSGRQFSNSRSEMNVSTLELGDSALYLCASASATGISYEQYFGPGTRLTVT.

The chain links TRBV4-2 to TRBJ2-1, with 7 bases aligning to TRBD2. There are 15 residues in the CDR3. The V and J ends lost 1 base and 5 bases, in that order; junction bases with no gene match: 5. CDR1 and CDR2 from the germline V gene are LGHNA and YNFKEQ. The chain's CDR3 is CASSQVTSTHNEQFF. In DNA form, the CDR3 reads TGTGCCAGCAGCCAAGTGACTAGCACTCACAATGAGCAGTTCTTC.

V usage is TRBV5-5 and J usage is TRBJ1-4; 8 positions match TRBD1. CDR1 is SGHKS, CDR2 YYEKEE, per germline (reference sequence). This CDR3 contains 16 residues. The J segment lost 8 bases and the V segment lost 1 base, leaving 10 bases of the junction unmatched. CDR3 sequence reads: CASSLQPDRGREKLFF. The DNA of the CDR3 is TGTGCCAGCAGCTTGCAACCTGACAGGGGTCGGGAAAAACTGTTTTTT.

The chain uses TRBV10-2 and TRBJ2-7; D tentatively reads TRBD1 or TRBD2 (5 bases each). This CDR3 region has 14 residues. Trimming cost V 4 bases and J 5 bases, with 15 bases left between them. The germline gives CDR1 WSHSY, CDR2 SAAADI. The CDR3 sequence: CASSGSGRINEQYF. CDR3 DNA: TGCGCCAGCAGTGGGTCAGGGAGAATCAACGAGCAGTACTTC.

The chain couples TRBV25-1 to TRBJ2-3; tentatively, D is TRBD1 (6 bases). Trimming stripped 5 bases from V and 8 bases from J, with 14 bases between. Germline V gene lookup returns CDR1 MGHDK and CDR2 SYGVNS. This CDR3 comprises 13 residues. The CDR3 is CASSFLTGATQYF. In nucleotides, the CDR3 is TGTGCCAGCAGTTTCCTGACAGGCGCTACGCAGTATTTT.

This clone was recorded only once. The J gene is TRBJ2-5, the V gene TRBV19; D unresolved. The CDR3 loop spans 13 amino acids. CDR1 and CDR2 from the germline V gene are LNHDA and SQIVND (reference sequence). With 3 bases removed from V and 5 bases from J, the gap between germline ends came to 10 bases. The CDR3 DNA reads TGTGCCAGTAGTATGAACGTGGGGGAGACCCAGTACTTC. Its translation is CASSMNVGETQYF.

On this clone: Distinct nucleotide sequences in the sample also encode this CDR3. The chain is built from TRBV6-5 and TRBJ1-5; D is undetermined. The CDR3 sequence is 15 residues long. Germline assignment: CDR1 MNHEY and CDR2 SVGAGI. V was cut by 0 bases and J by 4 bases, with 10 bases left in between. The CDR3 region has the DNA TGTGCCAGCAGTTACTCTGGCAGCTCAAATCAGCCCCAGCATTTT. This encodes CASSYSGSSNQPQHF.

The chain carries TRBV6-5 and TRBJ1-1; 8 nucleotides align to TRBD1. There are 11 residues in the CDR3. Germline loops: CDR1 MNHEY, CDR2 SVGAGI. Trimming removed 6 bases from V and 9 bases from J; junction bases left unmatched: 3. As DNA, the CDR3 is TGTGCCAGCAGGTGGGACAGGCAAGCTTTCTTT. This translates into CASRWDRQAFF.

Comments on this clone: The sample contains more than one DNA sequence encoding this CDR3. The V gene is TRBV19, the J gene TRBJ1-4; 7 nucleotides match TRBD1. The length of the CDR3 is 15 residues. The V gene's germline CDR1 is LNHDA and CDR2 SQIVND (reference sequence). The J segment lost 2 bases and the V segment lost 4 bases, leaving 4 bases of the junction unmatched. As DNA, the CDR3 is TGTGCCAGTAGTACAGGGACAGCGACTAATGAAAAACTGTTTTTT. This encodes CASSTGTATNEKLFF.

The chain carries TRBV3-1 (or the pseudogene TRBV3-2) and TRBJ1-2; D is ambiguous. V lost 0 bases and J 8 bases, leaving 16 bases between the germline ends. The CDR3 consists of 15 residues. Looked up from germline, CDR1 is LGHDT and CDR2 is YNNKEL (reference sequence). CDR3 protein: CASSQDLQSALGYTF. The CDR3 nucleotides are TGTGCCAGCAGCCAAGATCTTCAGTCGGCTTTGGGCTACACCTTC.

The rearrangement joins TRBV6-5 to TRBJ1-2, with D tentatively TRBD1 (5 bases). The CDR3 runs to 16 residues. V dropped 0 bases and J dropped 6 bases, with 17 bases sitting between them. Looked up from germline, CDR1 is MNHEY and CDR2 is SVGAGI. CDR3 in amino acids: CASSYSGSGRLNGYTF. The CDR3 bases are TGTGCCAGCAGTTACTCTGGTTCAGGGCGATTAAATGGCTACACCTTC.

The rearrangement joins TRBV3-1 (or the pseudogene TRBV3-2) to TRBJ1-4, with 7 nucleotides matching TRBD1. CDR1 is LGHDT and CDR2 is YNNKEL in the germline V gene (reference sequence). The CDR3 has 13 amino acids. With V trimmed by 8 bases and J by 3 bases, 3 bases remained unmatched. In DNA, the CDR3 is TGTGCCAGCGAGGGGGCCCCTAATGAAAAACTGTTTTTT. This sequence encodes CASEGAPNEKLFF.

The rearrangement links TRBV5-4 to TRBJ2-5, with 15 bases aligning to TRBD2. The V gene's germline CDR1 is SGHNT and CDR2 YYREEE (reference sequence). V trimming: 4 bases; J trimming: 2 bases; junction bases outside the gene matches: 6. This CDR3 has 17 residues. In nucleotides, the CDR3 is TGTGCCAGCAGCCCGGGACTAGCGGGGGGCCTACAAGAGACCCAGTACTTC. Residues: CASSPGLAGGLQETQYF.

This rearrangement joins TRBV7-9 to TRBJ2-7, with 7 bases aligning to TRBD1. The CDR3 totals 15 residues. Germline V gives CDR1 SEHNR, CDR2 FQNEAQ (reference sequence). V shed 1 base and J 6 bases; nucleotides not matched to a gene: 9. CDR3 nucleotides: TGTGCCAGCAGCTTAGGGACAGGAGCCCAAGGCGAGCAGTACTTC. Protein product: CASSLGTGAQGEQYF.

The rearrangement links TRBV19 to TRBJ1-5; TRBD1 might be the D (6 bases). Germline lookup yields CDR1 LNHDA and CDR2 SQIVND (reference sequence). This CDR3 has 16 residues. V was shortened by 3 bases and J by 0 bases, with 12 bases between the two germline ends. This CDR3 is CASSMVGTPSNQPQHF. The CDR3 DNA follows: TGTGCCAGTAGTATGGTCGGGACACCTAGCAATCAGCCCCAGCATTTT.

This clone was seen a single time. The gene calls are TRBV27 and TRBJ2-5; 10 nucleotides align to TRBD1. The V and J ends lost 6 bases and 5 bases, in that order; junction bases with no gene match: 12. The germline V gene has CDR1 MNHEY and CDR2 SMNVEV (reference sequence). CDR3 size: 16 residues. In DNA, the CDR3 is TGTGCCAGCAGAGACCGACAGGGGGCGAGTTGGGAGACCCAGTACTTC. This sequence encodes CASRDRQGASWETQYF.

The chain links TRBV4-3 to TRBJ2-7; a weak D match, TRBD1 (5 bases). Germline V lookup: CDR1 LGHNA, CDR2 YSLEER. CDR3 length: 17 residues. Trimming removed 0 bases at V and 1 base at J, with 16 bases between. Written as DNA, the CDR3 is TGCGCCAGCAGCCAAGACCGCCCAGGGCCCAAATCCTACGAGCAGTACTTC. Translation gives CASSQDRPGPKSYEQYF.

The chain carries TRBV6-1 and TRBJ2-5, with TRBD1 identical over 8 bases. The CDR3 has 17 residues. The germline V gene encodes CDR1 MNHNS and CDR2 SASEGT. V lost 2 bases to trimming and J lost 4 bases; unmatched junction nucleotides: 12. The CDR3 DNA is TGTGCCAGCAGTGAAAGGGCGGGCGGACAGGGTTTAGAGACCCAGTACTTC. Translation gives CASSERAGGQGLETQYF.

The chain employs TRBV6-2 or TRBV6-3 and TRBJ1-5, with TRBD1 matching over 7 bases. There are 16 residues in the CDR3. The germline V gene encodes CDR1 MNHEY and CDR2 SVGEGT. V was pared by 6 bases and J by 4 bases, with 12 bases of the junction left unmatched. The CDR3 nucleotides are TGTGCCAGCAGCGGTGGGCAGGGGGTGTCAAATCAGCCCCAGCATTTT. Protein sequence: CASSGGQGVSNQPQHF.

CDR3 DNA sequence: TGTGCCTGGAGTTCCCCCCAACTGGGGATAGCTAACTATGGCTACACCTTC. It specifies CAWSSPQLGIANYGYTF. The chain combines TRBV30 with TRBJ1-2; unclear D gene. The CDR3 runs to 17 residues. V shed 2 bases and J shed 0 bases, with 19 bases lying between them. Germline V lookup: CDR1 GTSNPN, CDR2 SVGIG (reference sequence).

The V and J genes are TRBV5-1 and TRBJ2-4; no clear D gene. The V gene's germline CDR1 is SGHRS and CDR2 YFSETQ. This CDR3 contains 14 residues. The V end was cut by 0 bases, the J end by 3 bases, with 7 bases between. The CDR3: CASSLEVRKNIQYF. As DNA, the CDR3 is TGCGCCAGCAGCTTGGAGGTGCGCAAAAACATTCAGTACTTC.

In this sample, this clone turned up once. The chain combines TRBV12-2 with TRBJ2-1; the table assigns TRBD2, which was not confirmed against the DNA. TRBV12-2 counts as a pseudogene. The CDR3 spans 14 residues. The CDR3 sequence is CASRERGTYNEQFF. CDR3 bases: TGTGCAAGTCGAGAGCGGGGGACTTACAATGAGCAGTTCTTC.

This clone was observed once. The CDR3 sequence is CASSLGQTNLFYEQYF. The CDR3 DNA reads as TGTGCCAGCTCACTCGGACAGACCAACCTTTTTTACGAGCAGTACTTC. V gene TRBV18 combines with J gene TRBJ2-7; TRBD1 might be the D (6 bases). Germline V gene sequence: CDR1 KGHSH, CDR2 LQKENI. This CDR3 spans 16 amino acids. The V and J ends lost 4 bases and 4 bases respectively, with 20 bases between them. The full variable domain, completed using reference TRBV18 and TRBJ2-7, is NAGVMQNPRHLVRRRGQEARLRCSPMKGHSHVYWYRQLPEEGLKFMVYLQKENIIDESGMPKERFSAEFPKEGPSILRIQQVVRGDSAAYFCASSLGQTNLFYEQYFGPGTRLTVT.

The chain combines TRBV7-2 with TRBJ2-3; 11 bases match TRBD2. V lost 4 bases, J lost 0 bases, and 3 bases stayed unmatched. CDR3 size: 16 residues. Germline V CDR1 and CDR2: SGHTA, FQGNSA. CDR3: CASSSLAGGSTDTQYF. In DNA, the CDR3 is TGTGCCAGCAGCTCTTTAGCGGGGGGGAGCACAGATACGCAGTATTTT.

This rearrangement joins TRBV14 to TRBJ2-6; D not resolved. V lost 0 bases, J lost 0 bases, and 6 bases lay in between. This CDR3 comprises 16 residues. Germline-derived CDR1 and CDR2 are SGHDN and FVKESK. CDR3 nucleotides: TGTGCCAGCAGCCAAGATCTCAGCTCTGGGGCCAACGTCCTGACTTTC. Amino acids: CASSQDLSSGANVLTF.